This is a list of T cell receptor beta chains from one sample in a study of shared clonotypes between healthy human individuals. Sequencing used immunoSEQ multiplex PCR; TCRdb keeps in-frame clones, though not all of them. Counted here are around 79,000 clones, about 61% occurring once; the ten biggest clones make up over 50%. Input material: memory CD8+ T cells sorted from blood. The receptors were gathered from a man aged 25 to 40 in good health. Both conserved end residues are part of each CDR3. D genes are given only for firm matches. The size field is filled for only some rows; it gives once, few, many or a size class.

CDR3 protein,CDR3 DNA,D gene,clone size,V gene,J gene
CASSDSRESSYNEQFF,TGTGCCAGCAGTGACTCGCGGGAGAGCTCCTACAATGAGCAGTTCTTC,TRBD2,many,TRBV6-4,TRBJ2-1
CASASLANEQFF,TGCGCCAGCGCTAGCCTCGCGAATGAGCAGTTCTTC,NA,NA,TRBV10-1,TRBJ2-1
CASSFPTGTGAYEQYF,TGTGCCAGCAGCTTCCCGACCGGGACAGGGGCCTACGAGCAGTACTTC,TRBD1,NA,TRBV7-9,TRBJ2-7
CASSSRTYEQYF,TGTGCCAGCAGTTCCCGGACCTACGAGCAGTACTTC,NA,NA,TRBV28,TRBJ2-7
CASSDSENTEAFF,TGTGCCAGCAGTGACTCGGAGAACACTGAAGCTTTCTTT,NA,NA,TRBV6-4,TRBJ1-1
CASSQADPNEQYF,TGTGCCAGCAGCCAAGCGGACCCAAACGAGCAGTACTTC,NA,many,TRBV4-2,TRBJ2-7
CAIGRNYGYTF,TGTGCCATCGGTAGAAACTATGGCTACACCTTC,NA,many,TRBV28,TRBJ1-2
CASSSGTSTYEQYF,TGTGCCAGCAGCTCAGGGACGTCTACCTACGAGCAGTACTTC,NA,NA,TRBV5-6,TRBJ2-7
CASSFDAGVNEQFF,TGTGCCAGCAGCTTTGATGCGGGAGTAAATGAGCAGTTCTTC,TRBD2,many,TRBV7-9,TRBJ2-1
CASSDRRSSYEQYF,TGTGCCAGCAGTGACAGACGTAGCTCCTACGAGCAGTACTTC,NA,few,TRBV25-1,TRBJ2-7
CASSQDRAGSGYNEQFF,TGCGCCAGCAGCCAAGATCGAGCGGGAAGCGGCTACAATGAGCAGTTCTTC,TRBD2,few,TRBV4-3,TRBJ2-1
CASSYQKPPSNQPQHF,TGTGCCAGCAGTTACCAAAAACCACCAAGCAATCAGCCCCAGCATTTT,NA,NA,TRBV6-5,TRBJ1-5
CASSFSGEKLFF,TGTGCCAGCAGCTTTTCTGGGGAAAAACTGTTTTTT,NA,NA,TRBV7-9,TRBJ1-4
CASSLGLGVTYEQYF,TGTGCCAGCAGCTTGGGTCTGGGCGTAACCTACGAGCAGTACTTC,NA,NA,TRBV5-4,TRBJ2-7
CASSPGDEQFF,TGTGCCAGCTCCCCGGGAGATGAGCAGTTCTTC,NA,NA,TRBV15,TRBJ2-1
CASSPGGLVEKLFF,TGTGCCAGCAGCCCCGGGGGGTTGGTTGAAAAACTGTTTTTT,NA,NA,TRBV9,TRBJ1-4
CSVVGGQGGGYTF,TGCAGCGTTGTGGGGGGACAGGGAGGAGGCTACACCTTC,TRBD1,NA,TRBV29-1,TRBJ1-2
CASSIGQRAIQTYEQYF,TGTGCCAGTAGTATAGGTCAGCGGGCAATCCAGACCTACGAGCAGTACTTC,NA,once,TRBV19,TRBJ2-7
CASSVDFAGGITGELFF,TGTGCCAGCAGCGTAGATTTCGCAGGGGGAATCACCGGGGAGCTGTTTTTT,TRBD1,NA,TRBV9,TRBJ2-2
CASSPLVTTNEKLFF,TGTGCCAGCAGCCCACTGGTTACAACTAATGAAAAACTGTTTTTT,NA,NA,TRBV7-6,TRBJ1-4
CASSPIGTGNTEAFF,TGTGCCAGTAGTCCAATTGGGACAGGGAACACTGAAGCTTTCTTT,TRBD1,NA,TRBV19,TRBJ1-1
CASSLTFSGQYGYTF,TGTGCCAGCAGTTTAACTTTTTCAGGCCAGTATGGCTACACCTTC,NA,NA,TRBV28,TRBJ1-2
CASGDLSYEQYF,TGTGCCAGCGGGGACCTGAGCTACGAGCAGTACTTC,NA,few,TRBV28,TRBJ2-7
CASTGQGVEAFF,TGCGCCAGCACGGGACAGGGGGTTGAAGCTTTCTTT,TRBD1,NA,TRBV4-1,TRBJ1-1
CASTIKGGNTEAFF,TGTGCCAGCACCATAAAAGGGGGGAACACTGAAGCTTTCTTT,NA,NA,TRBV28,TRBJ1-1
CASSGSPPGTGKNIEQYF,TGTGCCAGCAGTGGGAGCCCCCCGGGGACAGGGAAGAATATCGAGCAGTACTTC,TRBD1,NA,TRBV25-1,TRBJ2-7
CASSLSKGVWREQYF,TGTGCCAGCAGTTTATCGAAGGGGGTCTGGCGGGAGCAGTACTTC,NA,NA,TRBV27,TRBJ2-7
CASSLGVEQYF,TGTGCCAGCAGTTTGGGGGTCGAGCAGTACTTC,NA,few,TRBV28,TRBJ2-7
CATSRGWGGPKNTEAFF,TGTGCCACCAGCAGAGGATGGGGGGGCCCAAAAAACACTGAAGCTTTCTTT,NA,NA,TRBV15,TRBJ1-1
CASSKPGYGDTEAFF,TGTGCCAGTAGTAAGCCGGGATATGGGGACACTGAAGCTTTCTTT,NA,NA,TRBV19,TRBJ1-1
CASRATNYGYTF,TGTGCCAGCAGGGCCACTAACTATGGCTACACCTTC,NA,NA,TRBV6-5,TRBJ1-2
CATSRAGTNYGYTF,TGTGCCACCAGCAGAGCCGGGACTAACTATGGCTACACCTTC,NA,many,TRBV15,TRBJ1-2
CASSDSGAGELFF,TGTGCCAGCAGTGACTCGGGGGCCGGGGAGCTGTTTTTT,NA,few,TRBV6-4,TRBJ2-2
CASSPALSGLAGSRSNEQFF,TGTGCCAGCAGCCCAGCACTTTCAGGGCTAGCGGGTTCGCGGAGTAATGAGCAGTTCTTC,TRBD2,NA,TRBV14,TRBJ2-1
CASEGLAGDNEQFF,TGCGCCAGCGAGGGACTAGCGGGAGACAATGAGCAGTTCTTC,TRBD2,many,TRBV10-2,TRBJ2-1
CSVEGTRAGDAGELFF,TGCAGCGTTGAGGGGACGCGAGCGGGAGACGCCGGGGAGCTGTTTTTT,TRBD2,NA,TRBV29-1,TRBJ2-2
CASSPTGYTEAFF,TGTGCCAGCAGTCCTACAGGATACACTGAAGCTTTCTTT,NA,NA,TRBV27,TRBJ1-1
CASSFTSGRVDLSYEQYF,TGTGCCAGCAGCTTTACTAGCGGGAGGGTCGACCTCTCCTACGAGCAGTACTTC,TRBD2,NA,TRBV5-8,TRBJ2-7
CASTSGGIYEQYF,TGTGCCAGCACTAGCGGGGGAATCTACGAGCAGTACTTC,TRBD2,NA,TRBV28,TRBJ2-7
CASSFGPTPDTQYF,TGTGCCAGCAGCTTCGGACCTACGCCAGATACGCAGTATTTT,NA,NA,TRBV11-2,TRBJ2-3
CASTKQYF,TGTGCCAGCACTAAGCAGTACTTC,NA,once,TRBV2,TRBJ2-7
CASSLSRGYGNTIYF,TGTGCCAGCAGCTTATCCAGGGGGTACGGAAACACCATATATTTT,TRBD1,many,TRBV11-2,TRBJ1-3
CSVCPGNTEAFF,TGCAGCGTTTGTCCAGGGAACACTGAAGCTTTCTTT,NA,NA,TRBV29-1,TRBJ1-1
CASSQEPPAGGRDTQYF,TGTGCCAGCAGCCAAGAACCTCCAGCGGGGGGCCGGGATACGCAGTATTTT,TRBD2,NA,TRBV4-2,TRBJ2-3
CASSLAVGARSYEQYF,TGTGCCAGCAGCTTAGCGGTGGGCGCCCGGTCCTACGAGCAGTACTTC,NA,NA,TRBV7-2,TRBJ2-7